The rows below give T cell receptor beta chains drawn from one sample of a study of cytomegalovirus exposure and HLA in healthy donors. Clones were sequenced by immunoSEQ multiplex PCR, and TCRdb holds only the in-frame ones, with some missing. The sample shows around 140,000 clones, more than 75% of them seen only once. Specimen: PBMCs. The receptor source for this set is a male donor in good health and CMV-seronegative. The CDR3 runs from the conserved cysteine through the conserved F or W. Fields, in order: CDR3 length, D gene, clone size, J gene, V gene, CDR3 protein, CDR3 DNA. The D gene is left open where the match is weak. The listing skips clone size in some rows; elsewhere it reads once, few, many or a size class.

>13|TRBD1|once|TRBJ2-1|TRBV6-1
CASSRTGAHEQFF
TGTGCCAGCAGTAGGACAGGGGCCCATGAGCAGTTCTTC
>13|TRBD1|once|TRBJ2-5|TRBV29-1
CSARGTGVETQYF
TGCAGCGCCCGTGGGACAGGGGTAGAGACCCAGTACTTC
>16|-|-|TRBJ2-2|TRBV30
CASGGGGTSRAGELFF
TGTGCCTCGGGCGGAGGGGGCACCTCCCGGGCCGGGGAGCTGTTTTTT
>16|TRBD1|-|TRBJ2-7|TRBV9
CASSVTQGAPLYEQYF
TGTGCCAGCAGCGTGACGCAGGGGGCCCCCCTATACGAGCAGTACTTC
>15|-|-|TRBJ2-5|TRBV7-9
CASSWAIVGGETQYF
TGTGCCAGCAGCTGGGCGATAGTGGGCGGGGAGACCCAGTACTTC
>11|TRBD2|-|TRBJ2-3|TRBV7-9
CASWGGDTQYF
TGTGCCAGTTGGGGGGGAGATACGCAGTATTTT
>13|-|-|TRBJ2-5|TRBV12-5
CASGLNREETQYF
TGTGCTAGTGGCTTGAACAGGGAAGAGACCCAGTACTTC
>14|TRBD1|few|TRBJ1-1|TRBV5-1
CASSFGQGASEAFF
TGCGCCAGCAGCTTCGGACAGGGGGCCTCTGAAGCTTTCTTT
>15|TRBD2|-|TRBJ2-3|TRBV29-1
CSVGLAARPPPTQYF
TGCAGCGTTGGACTAGCGGCCCGTCCCCCACCTACGCAGTATTTT
>15|-|-|TRBJ2-3|TRBV9
CASSVRGGGTDTQYF
TGTGCCAGCAGCGTCAGGGGTGGGGGCACAGATACGCAGTATTTT
>16|TRBD2|-|TRBJ2-4|TRBV9
CASSVAAGTTGDIQYF
TGTGCCAGCAGCGTAGCCGCCGGGACTACGGGGGACATTCAGTACTTC
>12|-|-|TRBJ1-2|TRBV7-9
CASSLGGLGYTF
TGTGCCAGCAGCTTAGGCGGACTCGGCTACACCTTC
>13|TRBD2|-|TRBJ2-5|TRBV7-2
CASSVLAGETQYF
TGTGCCAGCAGCGTCCTAGCGGGGGAGACCCAGTACTTC
>14|-|once|TRBJ1-1|TRBV5-8
CASSTTGFYTEAFF
TGTGCCAGCAGTACTACAGGGTTCTACACTGAAGCTTTCTTT
>14|TRBD1|-|TRBJ1-4|TRBV11-1
CASSLTGGPEKLFF
TGTGCCAGCAGCCTGACAGGGGGCCCTGAAAAACTGTTTTTT
>15|-|-|TRBJ2-5|TRBV5-4
CASSRRGSIQETQYF
TGTGCCAGCAGCCGACGGGGGAGCATCCAAGAGACCCAGTACTTC
>15|-|-|TRBJ2-3|TRBV5-6
CASSYGQSLTDTQYF
TGTGCCAGCAGCTACGGACAGTCCCTCACAGATACGCAGTATTTT
>14|-|-|TRBJ2-7|TRBV7-8
CASSLGRGSYEQYF
TGTGCCAGCAGCTTAGGCAGGGGATCCTACGAGCAGTACTTC
>15|-|few|TRBJ1-4|TRBV25-1
CASRYSGATNEKLFF
TGTGCCAGCAGATACAGCGGCGCAACTAATGAAAAACTGTTTTTT
>15|TRBD2|-|TRBJ2-1|TRBV19
CASSISSGGIHEQFF
TGTGCCAGTAGTATTTCCAGCGGGGGGATACATGAGCAGTTCTTC
>15|-|few|TRBJ2-3|TRBV6-5
CASKRTVSSTDTQYF
TGTGCCAGCAAGAGGACAGTCTCTAGCACAGATACGCAGTATTTT
>17|TRBD1|-|TRBJ1-5|TRBV19
CASSMDAGGLGNQPQHF
TGTGCCAGTAGTATGGATGCAGGGGGCTTAGGCAATCAGCCCCAGCATTTT
>13|-|-|TRBJ2-3|TRBV2
CASSLLREDTQYF
TGTGCCAGCAGTCTCTTGCGGGAAGATACGCAGTATTTT
>14|TRBD1|-|TRBJ1-5|TRBV7-2
CASSSGQGDQPQHF
TGTGCCAGCAGCTCGGGACAGGGAGATCAGCCCCAGCATTTT
>15|-|-|TRBJ2-5|TRBV5-1
CASSLGSGYQETQYF
TGCGCCAGCAGCTTGGGGTCGGGGTATCAAGAGACCCAGTACTTC
>14|-|-|TRBJ1-1|TRBV2
CASSYQEVETEAFF
TGTGCCAGCAGTTACCAGGAGGTTGAGACTGAAGCTTTCTTT
>14|-|once|TRBJ2-2|TRBV9
CASSLSRGSGELFF
TGTGCCAGCAGCCTAAGTCGGGGGTCCGGGGAGCTGTTTTTT
>15|TRBD1|-|TRBJ1-1|TRBV7-9
CASSFPTGGNTEAFF
TGTGCCAGCAGCTTCCCGACAGGGGGGAACACTGAAGCTTTCTTT
>14|TRBD2|-|TRBJ2-1|TRBV6-5
CASSSRTRINEQFF
TGTGCCAGCAGTTCCAGGACTAGGATCAATGAGCAGTTCTTC
>16|TRBD1|-|TRBJ2-1|TRBV7-9
CASSLGGDRGVGEQFF
TGTGCCAGCAGCTTGGGGGGGGACAGGGGAGTAGGTGAGCAGTTCTTC
>15|TRBD1|-|TRBJ2-7|TRBV27
CASSGPGQGGIKEYF
TGTGCCAGCAGTGGCCCGGGACAGGGGGGGATTAAGGAGTACTTC
>14|TRBD2|-|TRBJ2-3|TRBV5-1
CASSFTGGGMEQYF
TGCGCCAGCAGCTTCACCGGGGGGGGGATGGAGCAGTATTTT
>13|-|-|TRBJ1-1|TRBV5-5
CASRKQGDTEAFF
TGTGCCAGCAGGAAACAAGGGGACACTGAAGCTTTCTTT
>14|-|-|TRBJ1-2|TRBV5-4
CASLRTGTPYGYTF
TGTGCCAGCCTTCGTACAGGGACCCCCTATGGCTACACCTTC
>12|-|-|TRBJ2-7|TRBV29-1
CSGRDTTYEQYF
TGCAGCGGCCGGGACACCACCTACGAGCAGTACTTC
>15|-|-|TRBJ2-2|TRBV15
CATSYFRANTGELFF
TGTGCCACCAGCTATTTCCGGGCGAACACCGGGGAGCTGTTTTTT
>15|-|few|TRBJ2-7|TRBV5-1
CASSPGGQSSYEQYF
TGCGCCAGCAGCCCGGGGGGCCAAAGCTCCTACGAGCAGTACTTC
>15|TRBD2|-|TRBJ2-1|TRBV18
CASSPGLAGENEQFF
TGTGCCAGCTCACCAGGACTAGCGGGGGAAAATGAGCAGTTCTTC
>15|TRBD2|-|TRBJ2-3|TRBV6-5
CASGESGGGTDTQYF
TGTGCCAGCGGGGAAAGCGGGGGGGGCACAGATACGCAGTATTTT
>12|-|-|TRBJ1-4|TRBV5-6
CASTLQGGKLFF
TGTGCCAGCACGCTACAGGGCGGAAAACTGTTTTTT
>15|TRBD1|-|TRBJ1-6|TRBV7-9
CASSARDRVGSPLHF
TGTGCCAGCAGCGCCCGGGACAGGGTTGGTTCACCCCTCCACTTT
>16|TRBD2|-|TRBJ2-4|TRBV5-1
CASSLQTGTSLNIQYF
TGCGCCAGCAGCTTACAAACCGGGACTAGCTTAAACATTCAGTACTTC
>19|TRBD2|-|TRBJ2-3|TRBV19
CASSSPTGTSGGRTDTQYF
TGTGCCAGTAGTAGTCCTACCGGGACTAGCGGGGGAAGGACAGATACGCAGTATTTT
>15|-|once|TRBJ2-2|TRBV6-1
CASSVRGINTGELFF
TGTGCCAGCAGTGTCCGGGGGATAAACACCGGGGAGCTGTTTTTT
>15|TRBD2|-|TRBJ2-5|TRBV9
CASSTSGGPQETQYF
TGTGCCAGCAGCACTAGCGGGGGGCCGCAAGAGACCCAGTACTTC
>19|TRBD2|once|TRBJ2-4|TRBV27
CASSSPGLAGGFAKNIQYF
TGTGCCAGCAGTTCTCCGGGACTAGCGGGGGGTTTTGCCAAAAACATTCAGTACTTC
>14|TRBD1|-|TRBJ1-1|TRBV13
CASSLTGMGTEAFF
TGTGCCAGCAGCTTGACAGGGATGGGCACTGAAGCTTTCTTT